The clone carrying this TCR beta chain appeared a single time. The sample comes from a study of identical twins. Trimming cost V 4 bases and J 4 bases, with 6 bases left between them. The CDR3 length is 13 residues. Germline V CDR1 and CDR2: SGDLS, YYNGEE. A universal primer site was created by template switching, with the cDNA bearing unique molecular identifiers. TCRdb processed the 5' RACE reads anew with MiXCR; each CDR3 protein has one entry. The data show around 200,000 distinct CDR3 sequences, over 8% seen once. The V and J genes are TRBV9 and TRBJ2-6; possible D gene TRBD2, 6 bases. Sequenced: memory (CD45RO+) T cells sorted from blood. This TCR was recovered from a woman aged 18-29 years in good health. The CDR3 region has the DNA TGTGCCAGCAGCCGGGGGGGGGCCAACGTCCTGACTTTC. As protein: CASSRGGANVLTF.